This TCR beta chain was sequenced for a study of glioma-infiltrating T cells after dendritic cell vaccination. Study at large: Glioblastoma patients came from Phase I and II dendritic cell vaccination trials. At biweekly intervals, patients got three intradermal dendritic cell vaccine injections.

The sample holds one count of this clone. Its antigen is still unknown. The time point: after dendritic cell vaccination, including at tumor progression/relapse. Study-wide points: Complete blood and tumor specimen sets were limited to few patients.

J gave up 5 bases and V 6 bases, and 7 bases lay outside the gene matches. The CDR3 spans 15 residues. CDR1 and CDR2 from the germline V gene are MNHEY and SVGAGI. Primers: 60 V beta forward and 13 J beta reverse. Profiled with immunoSEQ multiplex PCR; TCRdb holds only in-frame clones, not every one. The data contain 90,000 or so clones, more than 80% of them singletons. J is TRBJ2-5 and V is TRBV6-5; 12 nucleotides line up with TRBD2. The sample here was blood, taken after dendritic cell vaccination. The TCR comes from a human donor with glioblastoma. Here the CDR3 reads CASSPSGGARETQYF. The CDR3 DNA follows: TGTGCCAGCAGCCCTAGCGGGGGGGCCCGGGAGACCCAGTACTTC.